This T cell receptor beta chain is from a study of blood T cell repertoires in COVID-19. Study details: The origin of the acute and convalescent COVID-19 samples was the United States, Italy and Spain. T cells, B-cell-depleted T cells, or PBMCs supplied cDNA or gDNA.

In the original analysis: Quantification of nucleated cells was approximated via reference gene primer amplification. Generated by immunoSEQ multiplex PCR, the TCRdb table keeps only in-frame clones and is missing some. That table gives V, J and clone size, and the DNA gave D and trimming. Altogether over 90,000 clones are present, about 91% being singletons, with the ten largest covering less than 4.5%. V was clipped by 5 bases and J by 6 bases; unmatched bases: 6. Germline loops: CDR1 SGHTA, CDR2 FQGNSA. This CDR3 region has 15 residues. The sequenced material came from peripheral blood. The clonotype originates from a man between 18 and 35 years old with acute or convalescent COVID-19. This chain uses TRBV7-2 with TRBJ2-1; 11 bases fit TRBD2. The CDR3 sequence is CASSRYTSGSNEQFF. The CDR3, as DNA: TGTGCCAGCAGCCGTTATACTAGCGGGAGCAATGAGCAGTTCTTC.